This TCR beta chain was recovered during a study of T-cell memory formation after mild COVID-19. On the study more broadly: Largely donor-specific sequence clusters came from two donors.

It was 5'RACE with constant-segment primers that produced the TCR alpha and TCR beta cDNA libraries, which carried sample barcodes and UMIs. TCRdb used MiXCR to reprocess the 5' RACE reads, holding one entry per CDR3 protein. The table shows 200,000 to 300,000 distinct CDR3 sequences, with over 15% occurring only once. The clonotype originates from a young man who had mild COVID-19 (a few samples of this study predate the infection). Cell type and time point are not known. Sample: PBMCs or a T cell subset sorted from them (not recorded which).

For the CDR3, the DNA is TGTGCCAGCAGTAGCTTGGACAGACTCCAAGAGACCCAGTACTTC. Protein sequence: CASSSLDRLQETQYF. The rearrangement joins TRBV5-6 to TRBJ2-5; weak D call: TRBD1 (6 bases). The CDR3 loop spans 15 amino acids. V dropped 5 bases and J dropped 1 base, with 15 bases sitting between them. Germline V gene data show CDR1 as SGHDT and CDR2 as YYEEEE.